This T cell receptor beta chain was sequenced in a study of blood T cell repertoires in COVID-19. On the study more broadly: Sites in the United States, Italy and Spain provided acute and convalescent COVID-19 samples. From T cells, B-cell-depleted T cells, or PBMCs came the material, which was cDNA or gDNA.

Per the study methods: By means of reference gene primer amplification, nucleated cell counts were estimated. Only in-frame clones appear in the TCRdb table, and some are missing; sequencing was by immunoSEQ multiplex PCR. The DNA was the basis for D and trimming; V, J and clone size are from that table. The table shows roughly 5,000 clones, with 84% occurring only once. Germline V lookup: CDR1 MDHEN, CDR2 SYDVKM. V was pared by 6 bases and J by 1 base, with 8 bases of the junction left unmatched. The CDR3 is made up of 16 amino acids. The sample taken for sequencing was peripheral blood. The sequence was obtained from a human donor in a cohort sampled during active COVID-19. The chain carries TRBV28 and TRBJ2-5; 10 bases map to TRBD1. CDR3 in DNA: TGTGCCAGCAGCCTTAGACAGGGGGCGCCCCAAGAGACCCAGTACTTC. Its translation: CASSLRQGAPQETQYF.